Below, 32 T cell receptor beta chains from the same sample are listed, as sequenced in a study of cytomegalovirus exposure and HLA in healthy donors. Method: immunoSEQ multiplex PCR; TCRdb's copy keeps in-frame clones and lacks some. The sample records 150,000 to 200,000 clones, approximately 85% being singletons. Sequencing input: PBMCs. These receptors all stem from a woman aged 18-29 years in good health and CMV-seronegative.

The chain recombines TRBV5-1 with TRBJ2-7; tentative D call: TRBD1 (5 bases). From germline, CDR1 is SGHRS and CDR2 YFSETQ. The length of the CDR3 is 14 residues. V was shortened by 0 bases and J by 3 bases, with 10 bases between the two germline ends. CDR3 in amino acids: CASSLAQGGYEQYF. CDR3 sequence (DNA): TGCGCCAGCAGCTTGGCTCAGGGCGGCTACGAGCAGTACTTC. Full variable domain (missing parts from reference TRBV5-1 and TRBJ2-7): KAGVTQTPRYLIKTRGQQVTLSCSPISGHRSVSWYQQTPGQGLQFLFEYFSETQRNKGNFPGRFSGRQFSNSRSEMNVSTLELGDSALYLCASSLAQGGYEQYFGPGTRLTVT.

This chain uses TRBV9 with TRBJ2-1, with 9 bases matching TRBD2. Germline V gene data show CDR1 as SGDLS and CDR2 as YYNGEE. Trimming cost V 0 bases and J 7 bases; bases outside gene matches: 5. CDR3 length equals 15 residues. This chain's CDR3 is CASSVGRGGRNEQFF. CDR3 nucleotide sequence: TGTGCCAGCAGCGTAGGGCGGGGGGGCCGTAATGAGCAGTTCTTC.

This sequence joins TRBV5-6 and TRBJ2-3, with D perhaps TRBD2 (5 bases). This CDR3 contains 17 residues. Germline V gene sequence: CDR1 SGHDT, CDR2 YYEEEE. V shed 2 bases and J shed 5 bases, with 21 bases lying between them. CDR3 amino acids: CASSFRRLAAGGDTQYF. The CDR3 DNA is TGTGCCAGCAGCTTTAGGCGGCTAGCTGCGGGTGGAGATACGCAGTATTTT.

The chain employs TRBV5-1 and TRBJ1-1; D gene uncertain. Trimming took 3 bases from V and 5 from J, leaving 11 bases between them. CDR1 is SGHRS and CDR2 is YFSETQ in the germline V gene. This CDR3 comprises 13 residues. The CDR3 loop reads CASSSPGETEAFF. The DNA for the CDR3 is TGCGCCAGCAGCTCCCCCGGAGAAACTGAAGCTTTCTTT.

The chain recombines TRBV29-1 with TRBJ1-1; D not certain. Germline CDR1 and CDR2: SQVTM and ANQGSEA. Trimming shortened V by 2 bases and J by 10 bases, and 17 bases separated the two germline ends. The CDR3 runs to 13 residues. The CDR3 is CSVEIGRRGGAFF. CDR3 nucleotide sequence: TGCAGCGTTGAAATAGGGAGAAGAGGCGGAGCTTTCTTT.

In its sample, this clone was seen once. This chain joins TRBV27 and TRBJ2-5, with TRBD1 as a possible D gene (5 bases). The V end lost 9 bases, the J end lost 2 bases, and 13 bases lay between the germline ends. Germline CDR1 reads MNHEY; CDR2 reads SMNVEV (reference sequence). This CDR3 comprises 13 residues. CDR3 in DNA: TGTGCCAGTTCAGGGATTCTACAAGAGACCCAGTACTTC. Its translation is CASSGILQETQYF.

The chain couples TRBV2 to TRBJ1-5; D might be TRBD1 (6 bases). CDR3 length: 15 amino acids. V was cut by 7 bases and J by 6 bases, with 19 bases left in between. CDR1 and CDR2 from the germline V gene are SNHLY and FYNNEI. The CDR3 coding sequence is TGTGCCAGCACTACCTCCAGAGGGGGGGGTCAGCCCCAGCATTTT. Amino acid sequence: CASTTSRGGGQPQHF.

This rearrangement joins TRBV6-4 to TRBJ2-1; D possibly corresponds to TRBD2 (6 bases). The CDR3 is made up of 15 amino acids. The V gene lost 6 bases and the J gene lost 0 bases, with 12 bases spanning the gap. Germline lookup yields CDR1 MRHNA and CDR2 SNTAGT. CDR3: CASSPSESSYNEQFF. The CDR3 nucleotides read TGTGCCAGCAGCCCTAGCGAGAGCTCCTACAATGAGCAGTTCTTC.

V and J are TRBV7-9 and TRBJ1-1; TRBD1 aligns across 11 bases. Germline assignment: CDR1 SEHNR and CDR2 FQNEAQ (reference sequence). The ends lost 1 base at V and 4 bases at J; junction bases unmatched: 2. The CDR3 runs 15 residues. The CDR3 region is CASSLVGTGGTEAFF. The CDR3 coding sequence is TGTGCCAGCAGCTTAGTGGGGACAGGGGGCACTGAAGCTTTCTTT. The complete variable domain, with remaining parts taken from reference TRBV7-9 and TRBJ1-1, reads DTGVSQNPRHKITKRGQNVTFRCDPISEHNRLYWYRQTLGQGPEFLTYFQNEAQLEKSRLLSDRFSAERPKGSFSTLEIQRTEQGDSAMYLCASSLVGTGGTEAFFGQGTRLTVV.

The rearrangement uses TRBV5-1 and TRBJ2-3; 10 positions match TRBD1. V gave up 2 bases and J gave up 4 bases; unmatched junction bases: 1. The CDR3 has 14 residues. Germline V gene sequence: CDR1 SGHRS, CDR2 YFSETQ. The DNA for the CDR3 is TGCGCCAGCAGCTTTGGACAGGGGGCAGATACGCAGTATTTT. Translation gives CASSFGQGADTQYF.

This rearrangement joins TRBV9 to TRBJ2-7; no reliable D call. The V and J ends lost 2 bases and 0 bases respectively, with 18 bases between them. The CDR3 consists of 17 residues. Germline CDR1 SGDLS, CDR2 YYNGEE. The CDR3 sequence is CASSVSDSLLNSYEQYF. The CDR3 DNA reads as TGTGCCAGCAGCGTCTCAGATTCTCTTCTTAACTCCTACGAGCAGTACTTC.

The J gene is TRBJ2-2, the V gene TRBV27, with D possibly TRBD2 on 5 matching bases. Per the germline V gene, CDR1 is MNHEY and CDR2 is SMNVEV (reference sequence). V dropped 2 bases and J dropped 6 bases, with 7 bases sitting between them. CDR3 size: 13 residues. CDR3 loop: CASSLGGPGELFF. In nucleotides, the CDR3 is TGTGCCAGCAGTTTAGGAGGACCCGGGGAGCTGTTTTTT.

The chain employs TRBV6-5 and TRBJ1-1; TRBD1 matches 7 bases. This CDR3 is built from 14 residues. V shed 7 bases, J shed 0 bases, and the junction held 5 bases outside the gene matches. The V gene's germline CDR1 is MNHEY and CDR2 SVGAGI. The CDR3: CASNKQGMNTEAFF. In DNA form, the CDR3 reads TGTGCCAGCAACAAACAGGGGATGAACACTGAAGCTTTCTTT.

In its sample, this clone was seen once. The chain joins TRBV11-3 to TRBJ2-7; 12 nucleotides line up with TRBD1. Per the germline V gene, CDR1 is SGHNT and CDR2 is YENEEA. With V trimmed by 4 bases and J by 6 bases, 10 bases remained unmatched. The CDR3 runs to 16 residues. Here the CDR3 reads CASSSKPGQGAAEQYF. The CDR3, as DNA: TGTGCCAGCAGCTCTAAACCGGGACAGGGGGCCGCCGAGCAGTACTTC.

This clone was seen more than once but under ten times. J is TRBJ2-7 and V is TRBV7-8, with 10 bases fitting TRBD1. This CDR3 spans 18 amino acids. Germline V gene sequence: CDR1 SGHVS, CDR2 FQNEAQ. The V and J ends lost 5 bases and 6 bases, in that order; junction bases with no gene match: 19. The CDR3: CASSPIHGLGQGVGEQYF. CDR3 DNA sequence: TGTGCCAGCAGCCCAATACACGGCCTAGGACAGGGGGTAGGCGAGCAGTACTTC. The full variable domain, rest sourced from reference TRBV7-8 and TRBJ2-7, is GAGVSQSPRYKVAKRGQDVALRCDPISGHVSLFWYQQALGQGPEFLTYFQNEAQLDKSGLPSDRFFAERPEGSVSTLKIQRTQQEDSAVYLCASSPIHGLGQGVGEQYFGPGTRLTVT.

The gene calls are TRBV18 and TRBJ1-2; 10 bases fit TRBD1. CDR1 KGHSH and CDR2 LQKENI come from the germline V gene. With 0 bases clipped from V and 4 bases from J, the junction kept 2 bases outside the gene matches. This CDR3 comprises 15 residues. Here the CDR3 reads CASSPPRDRGYGYTF. CDR3 nucleotides: TGTGCCAGCTCACCACCTCGGGACAGGGGCTATGGCTACACCTTC.

This chain joins TRBV7-9 and TRBJ1-4; a weak D match, TRBD1 (6 bases). The CDR3 runs to 14 residues. V lost 6 bases and J lost 8, with 16 bases in between. Germline V lookup: CDR1 SEHNR, CDR2 FQNEAQ (reference sequence). CDR3 sequence: CASSSQGRGEKLFF. The CDR3 DNA reads as TGTGCCAGCAGTTCTCAGGGGAGAGGAGAAAAACTGTTTTTT. The full variable domain, completed using reference TRBV7-9 and TRBJ1-4, is DTGVSQNPRHKITKRGQNVTFRCDPISEHNRLYWYRQTLGQGPEFLTYFQNEAQLEKSRLLSDRFSAERPKGSFSTLEIQRTEQGDSAMYLCASSSQGRGEKLFFGSGTQLSVL.

The genes are TRBV4-1 and TRBJ2-7, with TRBD1 as a possible D gene (5 bases). The CDR3 consists of 14 residues. Germline V gives CDR1 MGHRA, CDR2 YSYEKL. Trimming left V 0 bases short and J 6 bases short, with 12 bases between. The CDR3 sequence is CASSQDNQGGEQYF. The CDR3 DNA is TGCGCCAGCAGCCAAGATAATCAGGGCGGCGAGCAGTACTTC.

J is TRBJ1-1 and V is TRBV4-2; D is uncertain. CDR1 LGHNA and CDR2 YNFKEQ come from the germline V gene. V was pared by 1 base and J by 5 bases, with 8 bases between. The CDR3 totals 13 residues. This CDR3 is CASSQVGGTEAFF. The CDR3 DNA reads as TGTGCCAGCAGCCAAGTCGGCGGGACTGAAGCTTTCTTT.

This chain connects TRBV19 to TRBJ2-2, with a weak D call TRBD1 (5 bases). Germline assignment: CDR1 LNHDA and CDR2 SQIVND (reference sequence). This CDR3 is built from 15 residues. Trimming pared 7 bases from V and 5 bases from J, leaving 17 bases between. In DNA, the CDR3 is TGTGCCAGTACCCCGGACATTTCTCGGACCGGGGAGCTGTTTTTT. As protein: CASTPDISRTGELFF.

There are a few counts of this clone. The chain recombines TRBV10-3 with TRBJ1-2; maybe TRBD1 (6 bases). The CDR3 extends over 16 amino acids. Trimming stripped 2 bases from V and 2 bases from J, with 15 bases between. Germline CDR1 is ENHRY and CDR2 is SYGVKD. The CDR3 protein is CAISELGPTGNYGYTF. CDR3 DNA sequence: TGTGCCATCAGTGAGCTAGGTCCGACAGGCAACTATGGCTACACCTTC.

V is TRBV18 and J is TRBJ1-5; D not resolved. Germline CDR1 is KGHSH and CDR2 is LQKENI. The CDR3 is 13 amino acids. The V gene lost 0 bases and the J gene lost 10 bases, with 10 bases spanning the gap. CDR3 DNA: TGTGCCAGCTCACCACCTAGCCTCAGCCCCCAGCATTTT. Protein sequence: CASSPPSLSPQHF.

The chain recombines TRBV27 with TRBJ2-5, with 12 positions matching TRBD2. Germline V CDR1 and CDR2: MNHEY, SMNVEV (reference sequence). V lost 2 bases and J lost 0; bases outside the gene matches: 1. CDR3 length: 16 residues. The CDR3 loop is CASSLGTSGYQETQYF. The CDR3 DNA sequence: TGTGCCAGCAGTTTAGGGACTAGCGGGTACCAAGAGACCCAGTACTTC.

This chain joins TRBV18 and TRBJ1-1; possible D gene TRBD1, 6 bases. Trimming took 1 base from V and 4 from J, leaving 16 bases between them. Germline loops: CDR1 KGHSH, CDR2 LQKENI. This CDR3 spans 16 amino acids. The CDR3 DNA sequence: TGTGCCAGCTCACCACGGGACACCCGCTTGGGCACTGAAGCTTTCTTT. Encoded protein: CASSPRDTRLGTEAFF. Variable domain in full (rest from reference TRBV18 and TRBJ1-1): NAGVMQNPRHLVRRRGQEARLRCSPMKGHSHVYWYRQLPEEGLKFMVYLQKENIIDESGMPKERFSAEFPKEGPSILRIQQVVRGDSAAYFCASSPRDTRLGTEAFFGQGTRLTVV.

V is TRBV9 and J is TRBJ2-2; no clear D gene. The germline V gene encodes CDR1 SGDLS and CDR2 YYNGEE. There are 15 residues in the CDR3. Trimming cost V 4 bases and J 5 bases, with 15 bases left between them. Here the CDR3 reads CASSPRRVGTGELFF. DNA of the CDR3: TGTGCCAGCAGCCCACGACGCGTCGGGACCGGGGAGCTGTTTTTT.

The rearrangement links TRBV2 to TRBJ2-5; 11 positions match TRBD2. V shed 1 base, J shed 5 bases, and the junction held 0 bases outside the gene matches. This CDR3 comprises 14 residues. CDR1 SNHLY and CDR2 FYNNEI come from the germline V gene. The chain's CDR3 is CASSEGLAGETQYF. CDR3 in DNA: TGTGCCAGCAGTGAAGGACTAGCGGGGGAGACCCAGTACTTC. The whole variable domain, filled in from reference TRBV2 and TRBJ2-5, reads EPEVTQTPSHQVTQMGQEVILRCVPISNHLYFYWYRQILGQKVEFLVSFYNNEISEKSEIFDDQFSVERPDGSNFTLKIRSTKLEDSAMYFCASSEGLAGETQYFGPGTRLLVL.

The chain joins TRBV28 to TRBJ2-7; the D gene is possibly TRBD2 (5 bases). V was clipped by 5 bases and J by 1 base, with 15 bases between them. Germline V gives CDR1 MDHEN, CDR2 SYDVKM. The CDR3 is 15 amino acids. In nucleotides, the CDR3 is TGTGCCAGCAGTCCAACCGGTAGGAGGTCCTACGAGCAGTACTTC. Protein: CASSPTGRRSYEQYF. The variable domain in full, with the rest retrieved from reference TRBV28 and TRBJ2-7, is DVKVTQSSRYLVKRTGEKVFLECVQDMDHENMFWYRQDPGLGLRLIYFSYDVKMKEKGDIPEGYSVSREKKERFSLILESASTNQTSMYLCASSPTGRRSYEQYFGPGTRLTVT.

The CDR3 here is CASIQGVNQPQHF. Here the CDR3 DNA reads TGTGCCAGCATTCAGGGGGTCAATCAGCCCCAGCATTTT. The rearrangement joins TRBV2 to TRBJ1-5; TRBD1 matches at 7 bases. The CDR3 covers 13 residues. Unmatched junction bases numbered 3, after V lost 7 bases and J lost 3 bases. Germline V CDR1 and CDR2: SNHLY, FYNNEI. Complete variable domain (other parts from reference TRBV2 and TRBJ1-5): EPEVTQTPSHQVTQMGQEVILRCVPISNHLYFYWYRQILGQKVEFLVSFYNNEISEKSEIFDDQFSVERPDGSNFTLKIRSTKLEDSAMYFCASIQGVNQPQHFGDGTRLSIL.

The rearrangement links TRBV5-6 to TRBJ2-3, with TRBD1 matching 7 bases. Germline V gene sequence: CDR1 SGHDT, CDR2 YYEEEE. The CDR3 is 14 residues long. V gave up 1 base and J gave up 6 bases; unmatched junction bases: 5. CDR3 amino acids: CASSLNRGSDTQYF. Written as DNA, the CDR3 is TGTGCCAGCAGCTTGAACAGGGGATCGGATACGCAGTATTTT.

This clone is a singleton in its sample. The CDR3 reads CSVEHQGLYEQYF. For the CDR3, the DNA is TGCAGCGTTGAACATCAGGGTCTCTACGAGCAGTACTTC. The chain carries TRBV29-1 and TRBJ2-7, with D possibly matching TRBD1 (5 bases). The germline gives CDR1 SQVTM, CDR2 ANQGSEA. CDR3 length: 13 residues. Trimming pared 2 bases from V and 3 bases from J, leaving 11 bases between.

The chain links TRBV6-5 to TRBJ2-1, with TRBD1 identical over 8 bases. The J segment lost 11 bases and the V segment lost 5 bases, leaving 14 bases of the junction unmatched. The CDR3 covers 15 residues. The germline gives CDR1 MNHEY, CDR2 SVGAGI. CDR3 nucleotide sequence: TGTGCCAGCAGTCCCGTCTACCGGACAGGGAATCAGCAGTTCTTC. As protein: CASSPVYRTGNQQFF.

This chain connects TRBV29-1 to TRBJ2-3; 7 bases line up with TRBD2. This CDR3 region has 16 residues. Trimming at V came to 0 bases and at J to 0 bases, leaving 6 bases not matched to a gene. CDR1 is SQVTM and CDR2 is ANQGSEA in the germline V gene. CDR3 sequence reads: CSVEEFGGSSTDTQYF. DNA for the CDR3: TGCAGCGTTGAAGAGTTTGGCGGGAGCAGCACAGATACGCAGTATTTT.